This TCR beta chain was sequenced for a study of T cell responses to AZD1222 COVID-19 vaccine. Study summary: Timing groups of about 4 and about 12 weeks for second doses were pooled. Study-level results: Repertoires were obtained only post-peak T cell response. Donors, mostly white British, included more females; clonal diversity was possibly underestimated.

Assay: immunoSEQ multiplex PCR; the TCRdb copy retains only in-frame clones and omits some. The sample contains just under 95,000 clones, roughly 91% of which appear only once. Trimming stripped 7 bases from V and 5 bases from J, with 8 bases between. The CDR3 sequence is 12 residues long. The germline V gene has CDR1 LNHDA and CDR2 SQIVND (reference sequence). Remarks on this clone: What it binds is unknown.

The sequence was obtained from an adult in good health. The chain has TRBV19 and TRBJ2-2, with D hard to call. Sequencing was performed on peripheral blood, taken on day 0 of AZD1222 vaccination. The CDR3 loop reads CASIKRTGELFF. The CDR3 DNA follows: TGTGCCAGTATTAAGCGTACCGGGGAGCTGTTTTTT.